This entry lists 26 T cell receptor beta chains sequenced from one sample in a study of glioma-infiltrating T cells after dendritic cell vaccination. Assay: immunoSEQ multiplex PCR; the TCRdb copy retains only in-frame clones and omits some. The top ten clones hold about 6.5% of a sample with around 96,000 clones, around three quarters of them seen once. Source: blood, taken before dendritic cell vaccination. These receptors all stem from a human donor with glioblastoma.

The chain has TRBV2 and TRBJ2-3, with 11 bases identical to TRBD2. J gave up 5 bases and V 7 bases, and 8 bases lay outside the gene matches. The germline CDR1 and CDR2 sequences are SNHLY and FYNNEI. CDR3 length: 15 residues. The CDR3 spells CASTLAGGGIDTQYF. The CDR3 nucleotides read TGTGCCAGCACCCTAGCGGGAGGAGGAATAGATACGCAGTATTTT.

The chain combines TRBV28 with TRBJ2-2; TRBD1 matches 10 bases. Germline V gene sequence: CDR1 MDHEN, CDR2 SYDVKM. This CDR3 is 13 amino acids long. The J segment lost 15 bases and the V segment lost 5 bases, leaving 9 bases of the junction unmatched. The CDR3 region is CASSTPGTGALFF. The CDR3 region has the DNA TGTGCCAGCAGTACCCCCGGGACAGGGGCATTGTTTTTT.

V gene TRBV7-9 combines with J gene TRBJ2-1; TRBD2 might be the D (5 bases). CDR1 and CDR2 (germline): SEHNR, FQNEAQ (reference sequence). The CDR3 consists of 13 residues. V was pared by 4 bases and J by 8 bases, with 12 bases between. CDR3 in DNA: TGTGCCAGCAGCTGGGTAGAGGGCCATGAGCAGTTCTTC. Protein product: CASSWVEGHEQFF.

The chain combines TRBV2 with TRBJ2-3, with 11 bases that match TRBD2. The length of the CDR3 is 16 residues. V lost 5 bases and J lost 3; bases outside the gene matches: 7. CDR1 SNHLY and CDR2 FYNNEI come from the germline V gene. DNA for the CDR3: TGTGCCAGCAGTCGTTTGACTAGCGGGAAAACAGATACGCAGTATTTT. Translating it yields CASSRLTSGKTDTQYF.

This rearrangement joins TRBV4-1 to TRBJ1-1, with D uncertain. The CDR3 covers 15 residues. Germline V gene data show CDR1 as MGHRA and CDR2 as YSYEKL. V lost 0 bases and J lost 4, with 12 bases in between. CDR3 DNA sequence: TGCGCCAGCAGCCAAGAAGGAGGTTTCCCCACTGAAGCTTTCTTT. Residues: CASSQEGGFPTEAFF.

V is TRBV7-8 and J is TRBJ1-2; unclear D gene. V dropped 1 base and J dropped 1 base, with 4 bases sitting between them. The CDR3 consists of 13 residues. CDR1 is SGHVS, CDR2 FQNEAQ, per germline. Here the CDR3 reads CASSLGLNYGYTF. CDR3 DNA: TGTGCCAGCAGCTTAGGGCTTAACTATGGCTACACCTTC.

The rearrangement links TRBV2 to TRBJ2-7; 7 bases line up with TRBD2. The germline V gene encodes CDR1 SNHLY and CDR2 FYNNEI. V dropped 6 bases and J dropped 4; count of bases not matched to a gene: 6. The CDR3 is 13 residues long. The CDR3 DNA reads as TGTGCCAGCAGGACACTAGCGATTTACGAGCAGTACTTC. Residues: CASRTLAIYEQYF.

V is TRBV19 and J is TRBJ2-4; 8 nucleotides agree with TRBD2. The V gene end was trimmed by 3 bases and the J gene end by 7 bases; junction bases not matched to a gene: 8. CDR3 length equals 15 residues. Germline V CDR1 and CDR2: LNHDA, SQIVND (reference sequence). CDR3 in DNA: TGTGCCAGTAGTATCGAGGACGGGGGGGGGAACATTCAGTACTTC. It encodes CASSIEDGGGNIQYF.

Written as DNA, the CDR3 is TGCAGTGCCTCAGGGTATACTGAAGCTTTCTTT. The encoded protein is CSASGYTEAFF. The chain employs TRBV20-1 and TRBJ1-1; TRBD1 is a possible D gene (5 bases). From germline, CDR1 is DFQATT and CDR2 SNEGSKA (reference sequence). V lost 6 bases, J lost 5 bases, and 10 bases lay in between. The CDR3 is 11 residues long.

This chain uses TRBV11-1 with TRBJ2-5; TRBD2 agrees at 13 bases. The germline V gene has CDR1 SGHAT and CDR2 FQDESV (reference sequence). The CDR3 totals 19 residues. V shed 4 bases and J 4 bases; nucleotides not matched to a gene: 15. The CDR3, as DNA: TGTGCCAGCAGCTCCGGACTAGCGGGAGCGAACCTAAGGGGAGAGACCCAGTACTTC. It codes for CASSSGLAGANLRGETQYF.

V gene TRBV10-1 combines with J gene TRBJ2-3; TRBD2 aligns across 14 bases. Unmatched junction bases numbered 7, after V lost 5 bases and J lost 6 bases. CDR1 WNHNN and CDR2 SYGVQD come from the germline V gene (reference sequence). This CDR3 has 16 amino acids. The CDR3 DNA sequence: TGCGCCAGCAGTCGTGGACTAGCGGGGGGAGTGGATACGCAGTATTTT. Encoded protein: CASSRGLAGGVDTQYF.

The chain recombines TRBV21-1 with TRBJ2-7; TRBD1 is taken as the D call from the table, unchecked against the DNA. TRBV21-1 is a pseudogene segment. CDR3 size: 15 residues. Here the CDR3 reads CASSKGPQGLYEQYF. The DNA for the CDR3 is TGTGCCAGCAGCAAAGGTCCACAGGGGTTATACGAGCAGTACTTC.

In this sample, this clone turned up once. CDR3 nucleotides: TGTGCCAGCAGTGAAGCGCGACGAGGACTCCGACTGTATTTT. This translates into CASSEARRGLRLYF. The gene calls are TRBV2 and TRBJ2-3; a possible D gene is TRBD2 (5 bases). CDR1 and CDR2 from the germline V gene are SNHLY and FYNNEI. The CDR3 runs 14 residues. V dropped 0 bases and J dropped 14 bases, with 18 bases sitting between them.

The J gene is TRBJ2-7, the V gene TRBV28; 10 nucleotides match TRBD2. CDR3 length: 15 residues. Losses at the gene ends were 2 bases for V and 4 bases for J; bases not matched to a gene: 5. The germline gives CDR1 MDHEN, CDR2 SYDVKM. CDR3 sequence reads: CASSLTPSGRYEQYF. The CDR3 DNA reads TGTGCCAGCAGTTTAACACCTAGCGGGAGATACGAGCAGTACTTC.

The rearrangement uses TRBV2 and TRBJ2-5, with D maybe TRBD2 (7 bases). Germline V lookup: CDR1 SNHLY, CDR2 FYNNEI. V gave up 7 bases and J gave up 7 bases, with 16 bases separating them. This CDR3 has 13 amino acids. CDR3: CASIREGEGTQYF. The CDR3 coding sequence is TGTGCCAGCATCCGTGAGGGGGAGGGGACCCAGTACTTC. Full variable domain (rest looked up from reference TRBV2 and TRBJ2-5): EPEVTQTPSHQVTQMGQEVILRCVPISNHLYFYWYRQILGQKVEFLVSFYNNEISEKSEIFDDQFSVERPDGSNFTLKIRSTKLEDSAMYFCASIREGEGTQYFGPGTRLLVL.

The V call is TRBV13, the J call TRBJ2-3, with 9 bases fitting TRBD2. The trim removed 5 bases at V and 2 bases at J, leaving 8 bases unmatched. This CDR3 has 16 amino acids. The germline V gene has CDR1 PRHDT and CDR2 FYEKMQ (reference sequence). This CDR3 is CASSPRGLALTDTQYF. The CDR3 DNA reads as TGTGCCAGCAGCCCGAGGGGACTAGCTCTCACAGATACGCAGTATTTT.

This clone was observed a handful of times. CDR3 amino acids: CASSPSGGKSSYGYTF. For the CDR3, the DNA is TGTGCCAGCAGTCCCTCAGGAGGGAAGAGCTCCTATGGCTACACCTTC. This chain uses TRBV6-6 with TRBJ1-2; the D is unclear. The CDR3 has 16 residues. Trimming cost V 5 bases and J 4 bases, with 20 bases left between them. The germline CDR1 and CDR2 sequences are MNHNY and SVGAGI (reference sequence).

This clone was observed a single time. This rearrangement joins TRBV2 to TRBJ1-1; 9 positions agree with TRBD1. The CDR3 consists of 14 residues. Unmatched junction bases numbered 13, after V lost 7 bases and J lost 10 bases. CDR1 and CDR2 from the germline V gene are SNHLY and FYNNEI. CDR3 in DNA: TGTGCCAGCACTCCTGGGGGGACAGGGCGCGTAGCTTTCTTT. Protein: CASTPGGTGRVAFF. Using reference TRBV2 and TRBJ1-1 for the parts outside the CDR3, the full variable domain is EPEVTQTPSHQVTQMGQEVILRCVPISNHLYFYWYRQILGQKVEFLVSFYNNEISEKSEIFDDQFSVERPDGSNFTLKIRSTKLEDSAMYFCASTPGGTGRVAFFGQGTRLTVV.

The J gene is TRBJ2-2, the V gene TRBV27; 8 bases match TRBD1. Trimming took 0 bases from V and 1 from J; bases not matched to a gene: 1. The CDR3 is made up of 16 amino acids. The V gene's germline CDR1 is MNHEY and CDR2 SMNVEV (reference sequence). The CDR3, as DNA: TGTGCCAGCAGTTTATCCGGACAGGGGAACACCGGGGAGCTGTTTTTT. Its protein is CASSLSGQGNTGELFF.

This clone showed up just a few times. The rearrangement uses TRBV6-6 and TRBJ2-1; 12 nucleotides agree with TRBD2. The germline CDR1 and CDR2 sequences are MNHNY and SVGAGI (reference sequence). V lost 0 bases to trimming and J lost 6 bases; unmatched junction nucleotides: 3. This CDR3 comprises 16 residues. In DNA form, the CDR3 reads TGTGCCAGCAGTTACTCGTTACTAGCGGGAGGCAATGAGCAGTTCTTC. Protein: CASSYSLLAGGNEQFF.

This chain connects TRBV2 to TRBJ1-5; a possible D gene is TRBD1 (6 bases). Germline V CDR1 and CDR2: SNHLY, FYNNEI. The V and J ends lost 7 bases and 4 bases respectively, with 11 bases between them. This CDR3 is built from 13 residues. CDR3 in DNA: TGTGCCAGCAAGGACAGCCGGAATCAGCCCCAGCATTTT. Translating it yields CASKDSRNQPQHF. Full variable domain (missing parts from reference TRBV2 and TRBJ1-5): EPEVTQTPSHQVTQMGQEVILRCVPISNHLYFYWYRQILGQKVEFLVSFYNNEISEKSEIFDDQFSVERPDGSNFTLKIRSTKLEDSAMYFCASKDSRNQPQHFGDGTRLSIL.

The chain recombines TRBV5-4 with TRBJ2-3; 7 bases are a match to TRBD2. The CDR3 has 19 residues. The V gene end was trimmed by 0 bases and the J gene end by 2 bases; junction bases not matched to a gene: 15. Germline V lookup: CDR1 SGHNT, CDR2 YYREEE (reference sequence). CDR3 sequence: CASSLGKWSLAAHTDTQYF. The CDR3, as DNA: TGTGCCAGCAGCTTGGGGAAGTGGTCTCTAGCGGCCCACACAGATACGCAGTATTTT.

CDR3 sequence reads: CSVGQGAGSEAFF. The CDR3 DNA reads TGCAGCGTTGGCCAGGGGGCCGGGTCTGAAGCTTTCTTT. V is TRBV29-1 and J is TRBJ1-1; TRBD1 agrees at 8 bases. Germline trimming cut 4 bases from V and 6 bases from J; bases unmatched to any gene: 7. The germline CDR1 and CDR2 sequences are SQVTM and ANQGSEA. This CDR3 is 13 amino acids long.

The chain has TRBV2 and TRBJ1-2; D possibly corresponds to TRBD1 (6 bases). Germline V gene lookup returns CDR1 SNHLY and CDR2 FYNNEI. V lost 3 bases and J 4 bases, leaving 15 bases between the germline ends. The CDR3 spans 15 residues. CDR3: CASSEPWGLSYGYTF. CDR3 sequence (DNA): TGTGCCAGCAGTGAGCCATGGGGGCTGAGCTATGGCTACACCTTC.

The V and J genes are TRBV30 and TRBJ1-1; the D is unclear. Deletions cut 0 bases from V and 8 bases from J, with 13 bases between. The CDR3 is 13 residues long. Germline V gives CDR1 GTSNPN, CDR2 SVGIG (reference sequence). The CDR3 DNA sequence: TGTGCCTGGAGTGTAGGATGGGCAGCAGAAGCTTTCTTT. Protein product: CAWSVGWAAEAFF. The whole variable domain, filled in from reference TRBV30 and TRBJ1-1, reads SQTIHQWPATLVQPVGSPLSLECTVEGTSNPNLYWYRQAAGRGLQLLFYSVGIGQISSEVPQNLSASRPQDRQFILSSKKLLLSDSGFYLCAWSVGWAAEAFFGQGTRLTVV.

The gene calls are TRBV7-9 and TRBJ1-6; a weak D match, TRBD1 (6 bases). The CDR3 consists of 14 residues. Germline V gives CDR1 SEHNR, CDR2 FQNEAQ (reference sequence). Deletions cut 5 bases from V and 6 bases from J, with 11 bases between. CDR3 in amino acids: CASSRDRFNSPLHF. In DNA form, the CDR3 reads TGTGCCAGCAGCCGAGACAGGTTTAATTCACCCCTCCACTTT.